Listed here are 3 T cell receptor beta chains from one sample, sequenced in a study of T cell repertoires in cytomegalovirus infection. Using its own MiXCR run on the reads, TCRdb lists one record per CDR3 protein. Among around 630,000 distinct CDR3 sequences, roughly 24% were seen once, and the ten largest hold approximately 8%. The sample comprised CD8+ T cells from PBMCs. These receptors were collected from a human donor in good health (CMV status not recorded). Some clones in this sample may be carry-over from other donors' samples.

This clonotype was detected a few times. The chain employs TRBV3-1 and TRBJ2-2; possible D gene TRBD1, 6 bases. CDR3 length: 15 residues. The ends were cut back, 1 base at V and 6 bases at J, with 12 bases in the middle. Germline CDR1 and CDR2: LGHDT and YNNKEL (reference sequence). Written as DNA, the CDR3 is TGTGCCAGCAGCCAAGCCCAGGGGTTCGCCGGGGAGCTGTTTTTT. Translation: CASSQAQGFAGELFF.

This clonotype was found a few times. The J gene is TRBJ1-5, the V gene TRBV6-5; TRBD1 matches at 8 bases. Germline values: CDR1 MNHEY, CDR2 SVGAGI. V lost 4 bases, J lost 6 bases, and 11 bases stayed unmatched. This CDR3 contains 16 residues. The CDR3 is CASSSAGGQGPQPQHF. Here the CDR3 DNA reads TGTGCCAGCAGTTCCGCCGGAGGACAGGGACCTCAGCCCCAGCATTTT.

This clonotype was seen a few times. The rearrangement joins TRBV7-9 to TRBJ2-7; TRBD1 matches at 9 bases. The CDR3 has 19 amino acids. V shed 4 bases, J shed 3 bases, and the junction held 19 bases outside the gene matches. Germline lookup yields CDR1 SEHNR and CDR2 FQNEAQ (reference sequence). The CDR3: CASSSLDRVGTGKYYEQYF. The CDR3, as DNA: TGTGCCAGCAGCTCCCTCGACCGCGTAGGGACAGGGAAGTACTACGAGCAGTACTTC. The complete variable domain, with remaining parts taken from reference TRBV7-9 and TRBJ2-7, reads DTGVSQNPRHKITKRGQNVTFRCDPISEHNRLYWYRQTLGQGPEFLTYFQNEAQLEKSRLLSDRFSAERPKGSFSTLEIQRTEQGDSAMYLCASSSLDRVGTGKYYEQYFGPGTRLTVT.